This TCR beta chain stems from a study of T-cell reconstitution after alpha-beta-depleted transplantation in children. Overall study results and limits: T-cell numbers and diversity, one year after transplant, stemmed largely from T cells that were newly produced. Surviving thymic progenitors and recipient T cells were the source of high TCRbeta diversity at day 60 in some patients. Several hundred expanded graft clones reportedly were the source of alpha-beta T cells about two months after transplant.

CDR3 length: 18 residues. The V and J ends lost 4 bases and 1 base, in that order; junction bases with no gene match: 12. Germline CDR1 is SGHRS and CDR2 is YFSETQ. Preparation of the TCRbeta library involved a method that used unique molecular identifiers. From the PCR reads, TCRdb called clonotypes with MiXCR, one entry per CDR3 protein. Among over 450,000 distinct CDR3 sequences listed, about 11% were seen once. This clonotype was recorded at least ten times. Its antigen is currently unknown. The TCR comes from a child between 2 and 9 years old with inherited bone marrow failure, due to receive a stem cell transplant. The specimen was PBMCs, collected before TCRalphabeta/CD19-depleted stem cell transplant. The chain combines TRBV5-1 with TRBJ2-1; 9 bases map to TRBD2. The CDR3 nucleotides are TGCGCCAGCAGCCCGGGTGGACTAGCGTTTGGGTCCTACAATGAGCAGTTCTTC. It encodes CASSPGGLAFGSYNEQFF.